A single sample is the source of the 23 T cell receptor beta chains below, sequenced in a study of T-cell memory formation after mild COVID-19. TCRdb fed the 5' RACE reads into MiXCR, producing one record per CDR3 protein. The sample holds around 340,000 distinct CDR3 sequences, around a fifth seen once. Sequencing was performed on PBMCs or a T cell subset sorted from them (not recorded which). These receptors were obtained from an adult woman who had mild COVID-19 (a few samples of this study predate the infection). Cell type and time point are not known.

This clonotype has more than one count but fewer than ten. This chain links TRBV29-1 with TRBJ2-7; TRBD1 is a possible D gene (5 bases). The CDR3 is 11 residues long. Germline CDR1 is SQVTM and CDR2 is ANQGSEA. The V gene lost 4 bases and the J gene lost 6 bases, with 10 bases spanning the gap. The CDR3: CSVGQGPEQYF. The CDR3 DNA is TGCAGCGTTGGGCAGGGCCCCGAGCAGTACTTC.

This clonotype was observed a few times. This chain uses TRBV4-1 with TRBJ2-4; D call uncertain. The germline gives CDR1 MGHRA, CDR2 YSYEKL. The CDR3 spans 16 residues. V lost 1 base and J lost 0, with 10 bases in between. The CDR3 DNA reads TGCGCCAGCAGCCAAGTTGGGATTCTAGCCAAAAACATTCAGTACTTC. It specifies CASSQVGILAKNIQYF.

This clonotype was detected only a few times. The DNA for the CDR3 is TGTGCCAGCAGTTTAAGGACAGGGAGCTCCTACGAGCAGTACTTC. Its translation: CASSLRTGSSYEQYF. The V gene is TRBV12-3 or TRBV12-4, the J gene TRBJ2-7; 8 bases match TRBD1. After removal of 2 bases from V and 0 bases from J, the junction contained 3 bases not matched to a gene. There are 15 residues in the CDR3.

The chain is built from TRBV7-2 and TRBJ2-7; D call uncertain. In germline, CDR1 is SGHTA, CDR2 FQGNSA. CDR3 length: 13 residues. The V and J ends lost 4 bases and 3 bases respectively, with 10 bases between them. The CDR3 is CASSSRTLYEQYF. The CDR3 DNA reads TGTGCCAGCAGCTCGAGGACCCTCTACGAGCAGTACTTC.

In this sample, this clonotype turned up a few times. In DNA form, the CDR3 reads TGTGCCAGCAGAGACCCCGGACGAGCCAGGGGAGAGACCCAGTACTTC. It yields the protein CASRDPGRARGETQYF. The V and J genes are TRBV6-2 or TRBV6-3 and TRBJ2-5; tentatively, D is TRBD1 (6 bases). The CDR3 totals 16 residues. From germline, CDR1 is MNHEY and CDR2 SVGEGT. Trimming stripped 6 bases from V and 4 bases from J, with 21 bases between.

This clonotype has only a few counts. The chain employs TRBV14 and TRBJ1-1; 9 nucleotides line up with TRBD1. J lost 11 bases, V lost 6 bases, and 7 bases had no gene match. The CDR3 contains 12 residues. Germline CDR1 reads SGHDN; CDR2 reads FVKESK. CDR3 sequence reads: CASRLGTGRAFF. In DNA form, the CDR3 reads TGTGCCAGCAGACTCGGGACAGGGCGGGCTTTCTTT.

In its sample, this clonotype was seen many times. The chain is built from TRBV15 and TRBJ2-7, with TRBD1 as a possible D gene (6 bases). Trimming removed 0 bases at V and 5 bases at J, with 17 bases between. CDR1 LNHNV and CDR2 YYDKDF come from the germline V gene (reference sequence). The CDR3 totals 16 residues. CDR3: CATSRDFQGPRDEQYF. CDR3 nucleotides: TGTGCCACCAGCAGAGATTTTCAGGGGCCCCGGGACGAGCAGTACTTC.

This clonotype showed up just a few times. The germline gene is not matched at one end of the junction; a read error may be the cause. This chain joins TRBV19 and TRBJ2-2; a possible D gene is TRBD1 (5 bases). Germline V gene data show CDR1 as LNHDA and CDR2 as SQIVND (reference sequence). The CDR3 has 15 residues. CDR3: CASSIMGNPLGALFF. The CDR3 DNA sequence: TGTGCCAGTAGTATAATGGGGAATCCCCTTGGGGCGCTGTTTTTT. The full variable domain, in which reference TRBV19 and TRBJ2-2 provide the parts outside the CDR3, is DGGITQSPKYLFRKEGQNVTLSCEQNLNHDAMYWYRQDPGQGLRLIYYSQIVNDFQKGDIAEGYSVSREKKESFPLTVTSAQKNPTAFYLCASSIMGNPLGALFFGEGSRLTVL.

The gene calls are TRBV4-1 and TRBJ1-1; no clear D. The germline V gene encodes CDR1 MGHRA and CDR2 YSYEKL. Trimming shortened V by 2 bases and J by 1 base, and 5 bases separated the two germline ends. This CDR3 is 13 amino acids long. The CDR3 here is CASSQWENTEAFF. The CDR3 coding sequence is TGCGCCAGCAGCCAATGGGAGAACACTGAAGCTTTCTTT.

V usage is TRBV7-2 and J usage is TRBJ1-2, with a tentative D call TRBD1 (6 bases). V dropped 1 base and J dropped 4 bases, with 13 bases sitting between them. This CDR3 is built from 15 residues. CDR1 SGHTA and CDR2 FQGNSA come from the germline V gene. This CDR3 is CASSLDYRVSYGYTF. In DNA, the CDR3 is TGTGCCAGCAGCTTAGATTACAGGGTTAGCTATGGCTACACCTTC.

This clonotype occurred many times. J is TRBJ1-4 and V is TRBV3-1, with D possibly being TRBD1 (5 bases). Trimming cost V 4 bases and J 5 bases, with 17 bases left between them. The CDR3 contains 16 residues. CDR1 and CDR2 from the germline V gene are LGHDT and YNNKEL (reference sequence). CDR3 loop: CASSPQTTGRNEKLFF. The CDR3 coding sequence is TGTGCCAGCAGCCCGCAAACTACGGGGCGAAATGAAAAACTGTTTTTT.

This clonotype was detected only a few times. The gene calls are TRBV5-1 and TRBJ1-1, with D possibly matching TRBD1 (6 bases). CDR1 is SGHRS, CDR2 YFSETQ, per germline. This CDR3 has 15 residues. The germline V and J ends were trimmed by 5 bases and 3 bases, with 17 bases remaining between them. The CDR3 coding sequence is TGCGCCAGCAGGCCCGTAGGCAGGGGTGACACTGAAGCTTTCTTT. Translating gives CASRPVGRGDTEAFF. The entire variable domain, with the rest obtained from reference TRBV5-1 and TRBJ1-1, is as follows: KAGVTQTPRYLIKTRGQQVTLSCSPISGHRSVSWYQQTPGQGLQFLFEYFSETQRNKGNFPGRFSGRQFSNSRSEMNVSTLELGDSALYLCASRPVGRGDTEAFFGQGTRLTVV.

The chain carries TRBV6-6 and TRBJ1-2; perhaps TRBD1 as D (6 bases). V dropped 9 bases and J dropped 8 bases, with 25 bases sitting between them. This CDR3 is 15 amino acids long. Germline-derived CDR1 and CDR2 are MNHNY and SVGAGI (reference sequence). In DNA, the CDR3 is TGTGCCAGTTTCAACAGGGACGTAACCGTGAGAGGCTACACCTTC. Its translation: CASFNRDVTVRGYTF.

This chain connects TRBV29-1 to TRBJ1-2, with 9 bases aligning to TRBD1. CDR3 length: 16 residues. J was trimmed by 2 bases and V by 6 bases; bases with no gene match: 13. In germline, CDR1 is SQVTM, CDR2 ANQGSEA. The CDR3: CSVSSGQGGVNYGYTF. CDR3 sequence (DNA): TGCAGCGTGTCATCGGGACAGGGAGGAGTGAACTATGGCTACACCTTC.

The chain couples TRBV5-6 to TRBJ2-5; D may match TRBD1 or TRBD2 (5 bases each). The CDR3 loop spans 14 amino acids. Germline CDR1 reads SGHDT; CDR2 reads YYEEEE. V was cut by 0 bases and J by 2 bases, with 8 bases left in between. The CDR3 loop reads CASSLGGKQETQYF. The DNA for the CDR3 is TGTGCCAGCAGCTTGGGGGGGAAACAAGAGACCCAGTACTTC.

This clonotype was seen a few times. The V call is TRBV7-8, the J call TRBJ2-2; TRBD1 is a possible D gene (6 bases). In germline, CDR1 is SGHVS, CDR2 FQNEAQ. Trimming took 2 bases from V and 10 from J, leaving 20 bases between them. The CDR3 loop spans 16 amino acids. The CDR3 DNA follows: TGTGCCAGCAGCTTAACTCCCCTAGGGGGTGAAAAGGAGCTGTTTTTT. This codes for CASSLTPLGGEKELFF.

The V and J genes are TRBV24-1 and TRBJ2-7, with D possibly being TRBD1 or TRBD2 (5 bases each). The germline V and J ends were trimmed by 2 bases and 2 bases, with 18 bases remaining between them. The CDR3 is 17 amino acids. Germline CDR1 KGHDR, CDR2 SFDVKD. CDR3 in DNA: TGTGCCACCAGTGATTCCGGGACCCCGGTCGAAGCCTACGAGCAGTACTTC. It is translated as CATSDSGTPVEAYEQYF.

The J gene is TRBJ1-1, the V gene TRBV5-1; 9 bases map to TRBD1. Germline CDR1 SGHRS, CDR2 YFSETQ. The CDR3 consists of 13 residues. The ends lost 4 bases at V and 4 bases at J; junction bases unmatched: 2. The CDR3 nucleotides read TGCGCCAGCAGCCAGGGACAGGGCACTGAAGCTTTCTTT. This translates into CASSQGQGTEAFF.

V is TRBV29-1 and J is TRBJ1-1; D is possibly TRBD1 (5 bases). Looked up from germline, CDR1 is SQVTM and CDR2 is ANQGSEA. The CDR3 length is 13 residues. V was trimmed by 8 bases and J by 1 base, leaving 14 bases between them. CDR3 region: CSITSQGNTEAFF. In nucleotides, the CDR3 is TGCAGCATTACCTCCCAGGGGAACACTGAAGCTTTCTTT. The full variable domain, its missing parts supplied by reference TRBV29-1 and TRBJ1-1, is SAVISQKPSRDICQRGTSLTIQCQVDSQVTMMFWYRQQPGQSLTLIATANQGSEATYESGFVIDKFPISRPNLTFSTLTVSNMSPEDSSIYLCSITSQGNTEAFFGQGTRLTVV.

This sequence joins TRBV12-5 and TRBJ2-7; D remains ambiguous. This CDR3 spans 14 amino acids. CDR1 and CDR2 from the germline V gene are LGHNT and FRNRAP. V lost 0 bases and J 4 bases, leaving 10 bases between the germline ends. DNA of the CDR3: TGTGCTAGTGGTTTGGTCCCTTCGTTTTACGAGCAGTACTTC. Protein sequence: CASGLVPSFYEQYF.

This clonotype was counted a few times. The chain is built from TRBV12-3 or TRBV12-4 and TRBJ2-2, with 8 bases lining up with TRBD1. The CDR3 consists of 16 residues. V shed 5 bases, J shed 1 base, and the junction held 6 bases outside the gene matches. The chain's CDR3 is CASSPQGVGNTGELFF. CDR3 DNA sequence: TGTGCCAGCAGTCCACAGGGGGTCGGGAACACCGGGGAGCTGTTTTTT.

The chain is built from TRBV10-3 and TRBJ1-2; D unclear. The CDR3 consists of 13 residues. Trimming took 4 bases from V and 0 from J, leaving 6 bases between them. CDR1 is ENHRY, CDR2 SYGVKD, per germline. CDR3 in amino acids: CAISGQANYGYTF. CDR3 nucleotide sequence: TGTGCCATCAGTGGGCAGGCTAACTATGGCTACACCTTC.

The V call is TRBV30, the J call TRBJ1-2; TRBD1 is a possible D gene (5 bases). Germline V CDR1 and CDR2: GTSNPN, SVGIG (reference sequence). The CDR3 covers 12 residues. Trimming cost V 5 bases and J 3 bases, with 10 bases left between them. The CDR3 region is CAWGRDDYGYTF. The CDR3 DNA reads as TGTGCCTGGGGCAGGGATGACTATGGCTACACCTTC. The complete variable domain, with remaining parts taken from reference TRBV30 and TRBJ1-2, reads SQTIHQWPATLVQPVGSPLSLECTVEGTSNPNLYWYRQAAGRGLQLLFYSVGIGQISSEVPQNLSASRPQDRQFILSSKKLLLSDSGFYLCAWGRDDYGYTFGSGTRLTVV.